What follows is one T cell receptor beta chain and its context. A PCR-confirmed or clinician-diagnosed COVID-19 case had contacted exposed participants within 2 weeks of entry. Original methodology: The authors estimated nucleated cell counts from reference gene primer amplification. The assay was immunoSEQ multiplex PCR, and TCRdb's table has in-frame clones only and misses some. The V and J calls and the clone size are those of that table, but D and trimming were determined from the DNA. The data contain 230,000 or so clones, roughly 84% of them singletons. Losses at the gene ends were 4 bases for V and 0 bases for J; bases not matched to a gene: 3. Germline lookup yields CDR1 SGHNT and CDR2 YYREEE (reference sequence). CDR3 length equals 14 residues. This specimen comes from a study of blood T cell repertoires in COVID-19. The wider study: The samples span acute and convalescent COVID-19 from the United States, Italy and Spain. From T cells, B-cell-depleted T cells, or PBMCs came the material, which was cDNA or gDNA.

The chain combines TRBV5-4 with TRBJ2-5, with 7 nucleotides matching TRBD1. The sequencing sample was made of PBMCs or T cells enriched from blood (not recorded which). This receptor was identified in a woman between 50 and 59 years old who had been exposed to COVID-19. CDR3 nucleotide sequence: TGTGCCAGCAGCCGTGGACAGGACCAAGAGACCCAGTACTTC. This codes for CASSRGQDQETQYF.